This T cell receptor beta chain comes out of a study of tissue T cells after allogeneic stem cell transplantation. Of note for this clone: The antigen is undetermined.

Trimming pared 6 bases from V and 4 bases from J, leaving 22 bases between. The CDR3 has 17 amino acids. Germline V gene sequence: CDR1 MDHEN, CDR2 SYDVKM. Study-wide results and caveats: Few T cell clones were shared across patients, but motif clusters showed tissue-specific shared signatures.

Steroid-refractory graft-versus-host disease after allogeneic hematopoietic cell transplant qualified adults for prospective research-autopsy enrollment. Several lines of graft-versus-host disease therapy were given to all patients, all with gastrointestinal involvement. Sequencing of TCRbeta CDR3 at survey depth gave sequences and template counts. TCRdb keeps only in-frame clones here, not all; method: immunoSEQ multiplex PCR. Of several thousand clones listed, roughly 79% are singletons. The TCR sequence derives from a male patient older than 55 with steroid-refractory graft-versus-host disease after an allogeneic stem cell transplant. The T cells may partly be graft donor cells. This chain joins TRBV28 and TRBJ1-5; D gene unclear. The source was skin, collected at autopsy. Written as DNA, the CDR3 is TGTGCCAGCAGGAATTTGGAACCGGTGGGGATGAATCAGCCCCAGCATTTT. Translated, it gives CASRNLEPVGMNQPQHF.